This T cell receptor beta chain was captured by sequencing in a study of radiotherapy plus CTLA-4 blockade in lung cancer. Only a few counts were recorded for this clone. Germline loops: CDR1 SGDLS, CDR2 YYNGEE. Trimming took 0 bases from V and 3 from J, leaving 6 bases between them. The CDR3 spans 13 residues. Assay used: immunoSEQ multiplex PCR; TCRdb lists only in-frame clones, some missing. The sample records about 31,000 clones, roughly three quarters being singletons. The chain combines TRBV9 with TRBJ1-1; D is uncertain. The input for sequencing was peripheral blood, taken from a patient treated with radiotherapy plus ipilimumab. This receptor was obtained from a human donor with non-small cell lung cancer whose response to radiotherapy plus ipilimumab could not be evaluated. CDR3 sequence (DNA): TGTGCCAGCAGCGTAGAATTAGACACTGAAGCTTTCTTT. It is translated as CASSVELDTEAFF.